This TCR beta chain was observed in a study of blood T cell repertoires in COVID-19. The CDR3 runs to 13 residues. Germline CDR1 and CDR2: MNHEY and SVGAGI. Trimming cost V 9 bases and J 3 bases; bases outside gene matches: 7. Method: immunoSEQ multiplex PCR; TCRdb's copy keeps in-frame clones and lacks some. Among under 300,000 clones listed, 87% were seen once. The chain employs TRBV6-5 and TRBJ1-1; 7 nucleotides line up with TRBD1. Sequenced input: peripheral blood. This sequence originates from a man aged 55-75 years who had recovered from COVID-19. The DNA for the CDR3 is TGTGCCAGTGACAGGGAGTGGTACACTGAAGCTTTCTTT. This gives the protein CASDREWYTEAFF.